This TCR beta chain was identified during a study of OX40 agonist ivuxolimab in advanced cancers. Overall study context: Hepatocellular carcinoma, melanoma, renal cell or head and neck cancer occurred in dose-escalation patients.

Data came from immunoSEQ multiplex PCR; TCRdb stores just in-frame clones and leaves some out. The data show about 86,000 clones, approximately 92% seen once. With autoimmune disease history or systemic immunosuppression, patients were excluded. The CDR3 loop spans 13 amino acids. Per the germline V gene, CDR1 is SGHRS and CDR2 is YFSETQ. Trimming removed 0 bases at V and 5 bases at J, with 6 bases between. The chain is built from TRBV5-1 and TRBJ2-1, with D perhaps matching TRBD2 (6 bases). The sequencing here drew on CD4+ or CD8+ T cells sorted from blood, taken in a trial of the OX40 agonist ivuxolimab. The sequence derives from an adult with an advanced solid tumor such as melanoma, head and neck, liver or kidney cancer. The CDR3 DNA sequence: TGCGCCAGCAGCTTGGGCGGGGACAATGAGCAGTTCTTC. Protein: CASSLGGDNEQFF.